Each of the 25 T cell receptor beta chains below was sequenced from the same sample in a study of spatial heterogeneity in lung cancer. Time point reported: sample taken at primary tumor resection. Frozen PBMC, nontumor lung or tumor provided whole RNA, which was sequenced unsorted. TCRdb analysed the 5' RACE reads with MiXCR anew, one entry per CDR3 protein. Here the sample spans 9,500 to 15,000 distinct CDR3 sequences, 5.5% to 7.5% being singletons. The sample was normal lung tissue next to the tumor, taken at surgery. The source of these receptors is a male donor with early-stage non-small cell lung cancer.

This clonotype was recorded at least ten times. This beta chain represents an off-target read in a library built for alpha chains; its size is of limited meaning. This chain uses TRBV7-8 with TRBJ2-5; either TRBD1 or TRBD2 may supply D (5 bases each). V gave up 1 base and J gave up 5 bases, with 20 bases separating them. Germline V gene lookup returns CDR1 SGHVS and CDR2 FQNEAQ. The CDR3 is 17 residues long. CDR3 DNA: TGTGCCAGCAGCTTAGGGTTAGACAGAGGGATTCCGGAGACCCAGTACTTC. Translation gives CASSLGLDRGIPETQYF.

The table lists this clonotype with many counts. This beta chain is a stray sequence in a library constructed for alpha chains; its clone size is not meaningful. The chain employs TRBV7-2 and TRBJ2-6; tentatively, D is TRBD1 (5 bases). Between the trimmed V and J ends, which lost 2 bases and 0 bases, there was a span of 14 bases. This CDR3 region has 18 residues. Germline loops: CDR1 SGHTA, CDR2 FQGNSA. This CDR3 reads CASSLPTVFGSGANVLTF. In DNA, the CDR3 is TGTGCCAGCAGCTTACCGACAGTATTTGGCTCTGGGGCCAACGTCCTGACTTTC.

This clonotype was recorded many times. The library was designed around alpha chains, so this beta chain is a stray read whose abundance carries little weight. The CDR3 DNA follows: TGTGCCAGCAGTTACTCGTTTACGATGAACACTGAAGCTTTCTTT. This gives the protein CASSYSFTMNTEAFF. The chain has TRBV6-5 and TRBJ1-1; D not resolved. Germline V gives CDR1 MNHEY, CDR2 SVGAGI. V lost 0 bases, J lost 0 bases, and 8 bases lay in between. The CDR3 loop spans 15 amino acids.

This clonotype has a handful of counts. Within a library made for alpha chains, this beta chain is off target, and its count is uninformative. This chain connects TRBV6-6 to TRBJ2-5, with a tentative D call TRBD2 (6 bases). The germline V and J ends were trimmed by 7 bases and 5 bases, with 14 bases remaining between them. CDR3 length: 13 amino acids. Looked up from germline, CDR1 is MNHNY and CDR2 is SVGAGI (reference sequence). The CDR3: CASKWDWEETQYF. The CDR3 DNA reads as TGTGCCAGCAAGTGGGACTGGGAGGAGACCCAGTACTTC.

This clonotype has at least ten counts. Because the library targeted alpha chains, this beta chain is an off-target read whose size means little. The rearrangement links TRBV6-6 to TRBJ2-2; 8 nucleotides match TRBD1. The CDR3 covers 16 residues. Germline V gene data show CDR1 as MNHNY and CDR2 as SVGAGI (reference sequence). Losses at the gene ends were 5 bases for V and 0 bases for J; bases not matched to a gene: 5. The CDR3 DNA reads TGTGCCAGCAGTAAAGGACAGGGAACGAACACCGGGGAGCTGTTTTTT. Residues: CASSKGQGTNTGELFF.

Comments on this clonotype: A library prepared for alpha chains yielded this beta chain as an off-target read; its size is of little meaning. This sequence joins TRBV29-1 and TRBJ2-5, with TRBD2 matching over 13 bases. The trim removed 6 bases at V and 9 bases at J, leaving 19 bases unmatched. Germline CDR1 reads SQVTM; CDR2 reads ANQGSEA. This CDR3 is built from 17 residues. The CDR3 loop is CSVLGLAGVYQQSAQYF. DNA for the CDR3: TGCAGCGTCCTCGGACTAGCGGGAGTCTACCAACAATCGGCCCAGTACTTC.

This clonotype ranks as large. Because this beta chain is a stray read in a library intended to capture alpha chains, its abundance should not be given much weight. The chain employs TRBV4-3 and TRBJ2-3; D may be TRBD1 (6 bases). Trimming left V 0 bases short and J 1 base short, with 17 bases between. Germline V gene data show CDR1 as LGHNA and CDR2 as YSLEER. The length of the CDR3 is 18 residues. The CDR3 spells CASSQEGRVAGGTDTQYF. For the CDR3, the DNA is TGCGCCAGCAGCCAAGAGGGTAGGGTCGCAGGGGGCACAGATACGCAGTATTTT.

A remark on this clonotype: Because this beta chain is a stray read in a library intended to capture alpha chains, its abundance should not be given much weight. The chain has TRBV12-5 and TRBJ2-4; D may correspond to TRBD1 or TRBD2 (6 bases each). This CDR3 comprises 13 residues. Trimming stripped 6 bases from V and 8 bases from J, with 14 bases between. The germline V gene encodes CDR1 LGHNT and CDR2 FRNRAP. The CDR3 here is CASGTTEGDIQYF. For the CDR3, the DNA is TGTGCTAGTGGCACAACGGAGGGGGACATTCAGTACTTC.

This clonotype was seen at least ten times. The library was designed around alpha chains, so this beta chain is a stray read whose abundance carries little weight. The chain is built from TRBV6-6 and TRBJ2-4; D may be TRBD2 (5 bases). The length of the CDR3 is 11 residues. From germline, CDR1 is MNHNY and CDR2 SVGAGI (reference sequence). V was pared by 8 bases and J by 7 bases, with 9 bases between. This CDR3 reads CASSIANIQYF. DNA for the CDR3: TGTGCCAGCTCCATAGCGAACATTCAGTACTTC.

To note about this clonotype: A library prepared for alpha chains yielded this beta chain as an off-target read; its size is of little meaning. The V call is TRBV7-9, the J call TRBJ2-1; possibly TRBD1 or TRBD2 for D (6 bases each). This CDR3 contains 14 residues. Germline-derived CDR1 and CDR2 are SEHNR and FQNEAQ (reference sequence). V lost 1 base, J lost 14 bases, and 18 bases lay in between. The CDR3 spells CASSLGSAGKGEFF. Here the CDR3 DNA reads TGTGCCAGCAGCTTAGGTTCGGCGGGAAAGGGGGAGTTCTTC.

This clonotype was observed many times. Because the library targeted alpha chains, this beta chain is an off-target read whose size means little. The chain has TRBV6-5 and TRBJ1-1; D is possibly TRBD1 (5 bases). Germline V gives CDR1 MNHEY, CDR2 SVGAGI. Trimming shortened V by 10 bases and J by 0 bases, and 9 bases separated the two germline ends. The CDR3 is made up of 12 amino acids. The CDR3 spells CATGHLNTEAFF. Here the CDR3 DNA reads TGTGCCACGGGGCATCTGAACACTGAAGCTTTCTTT.

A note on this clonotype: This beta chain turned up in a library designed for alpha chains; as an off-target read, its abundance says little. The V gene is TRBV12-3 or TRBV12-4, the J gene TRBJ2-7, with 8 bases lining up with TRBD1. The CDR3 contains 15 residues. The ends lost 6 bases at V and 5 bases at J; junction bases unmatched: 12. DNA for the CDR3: TGTGCCAGCAGCTCCCTAGGACAGGGTTGGCACGAGCAGTACTTC. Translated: CASSSLGQGWHEQYF.

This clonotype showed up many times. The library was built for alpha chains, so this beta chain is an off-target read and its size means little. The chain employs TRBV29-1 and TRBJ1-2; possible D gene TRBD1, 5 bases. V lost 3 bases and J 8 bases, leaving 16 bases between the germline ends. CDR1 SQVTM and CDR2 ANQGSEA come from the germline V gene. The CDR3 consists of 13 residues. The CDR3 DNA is TGCAGCGTTGAGCCGGGAGACAGAGGAGGCTACACCTTC. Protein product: CSVEPGDRGGYTF.

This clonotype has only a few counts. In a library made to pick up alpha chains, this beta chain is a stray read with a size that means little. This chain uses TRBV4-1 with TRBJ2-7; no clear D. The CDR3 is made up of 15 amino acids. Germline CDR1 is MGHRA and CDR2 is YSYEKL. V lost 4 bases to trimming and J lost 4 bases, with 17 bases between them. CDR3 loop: CASSPFGSGPYEQYF. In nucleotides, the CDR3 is TGCGCCAGCAGCCCCTTCGGGTCCGGCCCTTACGAGCAGTACTTC.

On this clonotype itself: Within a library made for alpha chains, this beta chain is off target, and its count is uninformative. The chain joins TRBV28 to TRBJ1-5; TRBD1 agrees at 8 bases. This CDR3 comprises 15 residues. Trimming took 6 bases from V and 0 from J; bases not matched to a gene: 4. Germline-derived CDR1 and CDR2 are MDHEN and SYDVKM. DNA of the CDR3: TGTGCCAGCAGCTCAACAGGGGGTAGCAATCAGCCCCAGCATTTT. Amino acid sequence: CASSSTGGSNQPQHF.

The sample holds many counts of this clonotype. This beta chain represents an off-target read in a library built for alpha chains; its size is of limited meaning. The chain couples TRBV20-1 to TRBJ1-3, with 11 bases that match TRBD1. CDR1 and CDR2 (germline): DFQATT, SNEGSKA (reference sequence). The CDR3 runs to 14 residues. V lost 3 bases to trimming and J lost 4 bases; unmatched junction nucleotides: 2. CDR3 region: CSARDRGRGNTIYF. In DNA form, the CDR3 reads TGCAGTGCTAGGGACAGGGGGCGGGGAAACACCATATATTTT.

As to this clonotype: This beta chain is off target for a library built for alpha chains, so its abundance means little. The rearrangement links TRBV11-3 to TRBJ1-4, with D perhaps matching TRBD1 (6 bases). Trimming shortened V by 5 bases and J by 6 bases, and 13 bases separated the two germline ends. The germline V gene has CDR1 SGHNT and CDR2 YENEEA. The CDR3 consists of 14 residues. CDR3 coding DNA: TGTGCCAGCAGCCCAACAGGGTTTTATGAAAAACTGTTTTTT. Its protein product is CASSPTGFYEKLFF.

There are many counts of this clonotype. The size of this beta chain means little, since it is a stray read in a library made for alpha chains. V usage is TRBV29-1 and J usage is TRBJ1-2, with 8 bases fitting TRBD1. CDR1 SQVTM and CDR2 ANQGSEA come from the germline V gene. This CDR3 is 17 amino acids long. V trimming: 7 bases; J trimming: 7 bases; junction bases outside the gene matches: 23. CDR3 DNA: TGCAGCGCCCCCAAAAGCCCGTCCCCTGACAGGGGCAGTGGCTACACCTTC. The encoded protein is CSAPKSPSPDRGSGYTF.

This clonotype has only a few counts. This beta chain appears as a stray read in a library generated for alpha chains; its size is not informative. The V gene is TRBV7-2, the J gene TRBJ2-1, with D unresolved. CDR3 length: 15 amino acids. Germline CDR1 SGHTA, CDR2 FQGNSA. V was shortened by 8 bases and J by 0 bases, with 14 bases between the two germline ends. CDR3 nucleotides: TGTGCCAGCCTCACCAGCGTTAGCTCCTACAATGAGCAGTTCTTC. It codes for CASLTSVSSYNEQFF.

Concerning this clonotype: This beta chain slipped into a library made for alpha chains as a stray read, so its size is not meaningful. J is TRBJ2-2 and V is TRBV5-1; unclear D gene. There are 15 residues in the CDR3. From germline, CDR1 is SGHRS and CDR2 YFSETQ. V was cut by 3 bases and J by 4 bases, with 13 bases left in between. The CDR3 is CASSSQTPSTGELFF. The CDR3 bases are TGCGCCAGCAGCTCCCAGACACCGAGCACCGGGGAGCTGTTTTTT.

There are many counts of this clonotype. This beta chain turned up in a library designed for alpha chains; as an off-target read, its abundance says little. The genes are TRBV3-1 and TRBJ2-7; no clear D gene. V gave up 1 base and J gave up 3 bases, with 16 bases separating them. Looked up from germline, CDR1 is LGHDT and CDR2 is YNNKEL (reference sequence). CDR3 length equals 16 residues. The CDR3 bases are TGTGCCAGCAGCCAAGTCGTCCAGGCTCGCTTCTACGAGCAGTACTTC. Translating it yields CASSQVVQARFYEQYF.

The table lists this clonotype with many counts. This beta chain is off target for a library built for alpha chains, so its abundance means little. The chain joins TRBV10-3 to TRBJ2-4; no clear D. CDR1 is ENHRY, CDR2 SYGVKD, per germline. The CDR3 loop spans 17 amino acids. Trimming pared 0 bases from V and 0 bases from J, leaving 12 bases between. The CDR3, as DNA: TGTGCCATCAGTGAGTCTCCAAGTCTACTAGCCAAAAACATTCAGTACTTC. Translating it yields CAISESPSLLAKNIQYF.

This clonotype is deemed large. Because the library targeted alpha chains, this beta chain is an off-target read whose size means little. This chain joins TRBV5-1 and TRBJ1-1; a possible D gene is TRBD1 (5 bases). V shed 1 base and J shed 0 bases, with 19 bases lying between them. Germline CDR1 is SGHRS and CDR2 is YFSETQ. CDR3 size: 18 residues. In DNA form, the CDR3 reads TGCGCCAGCAGCTTGACGGGGGACCCTACTATAATGAACACTGAAGCTTTCTTT. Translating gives CASSLTGDPTIMNTEAFF.

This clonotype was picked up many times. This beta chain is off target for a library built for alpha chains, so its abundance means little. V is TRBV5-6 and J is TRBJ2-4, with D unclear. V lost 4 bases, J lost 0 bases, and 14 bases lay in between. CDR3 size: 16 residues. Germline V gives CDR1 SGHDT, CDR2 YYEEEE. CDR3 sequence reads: CASSRWVSLAKNIQYF. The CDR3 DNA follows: TGTGCCAGCAGCCGATGGGTCTCACTAGCCAAAAACATTCAGTACTTC.

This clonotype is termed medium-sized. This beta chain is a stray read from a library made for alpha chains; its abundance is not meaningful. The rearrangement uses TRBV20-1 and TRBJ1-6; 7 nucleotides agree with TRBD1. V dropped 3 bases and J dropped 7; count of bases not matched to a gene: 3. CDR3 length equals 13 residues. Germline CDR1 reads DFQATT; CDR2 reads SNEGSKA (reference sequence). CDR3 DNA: TGCAGTGCTAGTGACAGGGAAAATTCACCCCTCCACTTT. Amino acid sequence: CSASDRENSPLHF.